This T cell receptor (beta chain) was sequenced in a study of CD8+CD57+ T cells in acquired aplastic anemia. Study-wide results and limits: Roughly 31 was the count of CD8+ CDR3 sequences that patients shared with controls.

TCR beta VDJ and CDR3 profiling used genomic DNA as template. TCRdb re-analysed the reads in MiXCR, keeping a single row per CDR3 protein. The sample has 300,000 or so distinct CDR3 sequences, under 60% seen once. CDR1 and CDR2 from the germline V gene are LNHNV and YYDKDF (reference sequence). CDR3 length equals 14 residues. Trimming shortened V by 7 bases and J by 3 bases, and 15 bases separated the two germline ends. With regard to this clonotype: Its target is unknown.

Whoever was chosen for sequencing had shown CD8+CD57+ cell expansion by flow cytometry. Diagnosis of severe acquired aplastic anemia applied to all patients. Blood sampling was performed on the patients, and none of them had received therapy by then. J is TRBJ1-2 and V is TRBV15; D is uncertain. The sample consisted of sorted CD4+, CD8+, or CD8+CD57+ T cells (not recorded which) from PBMCs. The sequence derives from a human donor with aplastic anemia. CDR3 sequence (DNA): TGTGCCACCATCAAGGACCGGGGAGACTATGGCTACACCTTC. Protein sequence: CATIKDRGDYGYTF.